One and the same sample provided the 9 T cell receptor beta chains below, sequenced in a study of T cell responses to AZD1222 COVID-19 vaccine. Sequencing used immunoSEQ multiplex PCR; TCRdb keeps in-frame clones, though not all of them. The repertoire includes more than 150,000 clones, 94% of them detected once, and more than 1.5% sits in the top ten. Sequences were derived from peripheral blood, sampled 28 days after the second AZD1222 dose. The receptors shown here come from an adult who received the AZD1222 COVID-19 vaccine.

This chain connects TRBV5-5 to TRBJ2-7; the D gene could be TRBD1 or TRBD2 (6 bases each). Germline V gives CDR1 SGHKS, CDR2 YYEKEE (reference sequence). V lost 0 bases and J 2 bases, leaving 15 bases between the germline ends. The CDR3 is 16 amino acids. The CDR3 spells CASSLARGGTPYEQYF. The CDR3 nucleotides read TGTGCCAGCAGCTTGGCTCGAGGGGGGACCCCCTACGAGCAGTACTTC.

This rearrangement joins TRBV5-6 to TRBJ2-7; no definite D call. Germline CDR1 SGHDT, CDR2 YYEEEE. Deletions cut 0 bases from V and 3 bases from J, with 4 bases between. The CDR3 spans 12 residues. In DNA, the CDR3 is TGTGCCAGCAGCTTGGTGAGCTACGAGCAGTACTTC. It encodes CASSLVSYEQYF. The full variable domain, rest sourced from reference TRBV5-6 and TRBJ2-7, is DAGVTQSPTHLIKTRGQQVTLRCSPKSGHDTVSWYQQALGQGPQFIFQYYEEEERQRGNFPDRFSGHQFPNYSSELNVNALLLGDSALYLCASSLVSYEQYFGPGTRLTVT.

The chain joins TRBV30 to TRBJ1-1; possible D gene TRBD1, 5 bases. V lost 5 bases, J lost 1 base, and 8 bases lay in between. Germline V gene lookup returns CDR1 GTSNPN and CDR2 SVGIG (reference sequence). The length of the CDR3 is 12 residues. The CDR3 is CAWCRENTEAFF. The CDR3 DNA is TGTGCCTGGTGCAGGGAGAACACTGAAGCTTTCTTT.

The chain joins TRBV5-1 to TRBJ2-1; 13 bases map to TRBD2. V was clipped by 3 bases and J by 7 bases; unmatched bases: 10. CDR3 size: 17 residues. CDR1 and CDR2 from the germline V gene are SGHRS and YFSETQ. The CDR3, as DNA: TGCGCCAGCAGCTGGACTAGCGGGAGCCCTTCTAGTAATGAGCAGTTCTTC. Its translation: CASSWTSGSPSSNEQFF.

This chain connects TRBV4-3 to TRBJ1-1; D is perhaps TRBD1 (5 bases). The length of the CDR3 is 17 residues. V dropped 0 bases and J dropped 11 bases, with 25 bases sitting between them. The V gene's germline CDR1 is LGHNA and CDR2 YSLEER. This CDR3 reads CASSQDYAGATGSLAFF. The CDR3 nucleotides are TGCGCCAGCAGCCAAGATTATGCGGGAGCTACAGGTTCATTGGCTTTCTTT.

This clone was found once. This sequence joins TRBV5-1 and TRBJ2-5, with 9 bases matching TRBD2. Germline V gene data show CDR1 as SGHRS and CDR2 as YFSETQ. The ends lost 3 bases at V and 6 bases at J; junction bases unmatched: 9. CDR3 size: 15 residues. The CDR3 reads CASSSRAGGVQTQYF. Written as DNA, the CDR3 is TGCGCCAGCAGCTCCAGAGCGGGAGGAGTACAGACCCAGTACTTC.

This chain connects TRBV11-2 to TRBJ2-2; D gene unclear. The CDR3 has 13 residues. The germline V gene encodes CDR1 SGHAT and CDR2 FQNNGV. V was cut by 1 base and J by 9 bases, with 9 bases left in between. CDR3 sequence reads: CASSLGAPRELFF. As DNA, the CDR3 is TGTGCCAGCAGCTTAGGGGCACCTCGGGAGCTGTTTTTT.

The chain links TRBV20-1 to TRBJ2-3; the D is unclear. CDR3 length equals 14 residues. Looked up from germline, CDR1 is DFQATT and CDR2 is SNEGSKA (reference sequence). Between the trimmed V and J ends, which lost 3 bases and 2 bases, there was a span of 12 bases. The CDR3 DNA follows: TGCAGTGCTAGTTCCCCCCAGAACACAGATACGCAGTATTTT. This encodes CSASSPQNTDTQYF.

CDR3 residues: CASSFGSTTSTDTQYF. CDR3 DNA: TGCGCCAGCAGCTTCGGGTCCACGACAAGCACAGATACGCAGTATTTT. This chain joins TRBV5-1 and TRBJ2-3; D gene ambiguous. The CDR3 consists of 16 residues. The germline gives CDR1 SGHRS, CDR2 YFSETQ. The V end was cut by 2 bases, the J end by 0 bases, with 13 bases between.